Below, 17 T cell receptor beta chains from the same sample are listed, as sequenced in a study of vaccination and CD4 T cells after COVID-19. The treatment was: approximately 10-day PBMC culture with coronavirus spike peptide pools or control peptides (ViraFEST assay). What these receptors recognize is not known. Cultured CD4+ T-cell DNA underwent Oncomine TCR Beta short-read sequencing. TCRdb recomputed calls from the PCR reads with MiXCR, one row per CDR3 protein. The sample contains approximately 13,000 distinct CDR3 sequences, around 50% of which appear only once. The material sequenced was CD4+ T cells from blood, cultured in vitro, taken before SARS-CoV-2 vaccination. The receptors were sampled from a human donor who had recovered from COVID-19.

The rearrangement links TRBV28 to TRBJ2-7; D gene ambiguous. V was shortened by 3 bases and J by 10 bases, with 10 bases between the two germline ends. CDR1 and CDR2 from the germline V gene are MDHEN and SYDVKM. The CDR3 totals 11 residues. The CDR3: CASSFRVEQYF. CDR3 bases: TGTGCCAGCAGTTTTAGGGTGGAACAGTACTTC.

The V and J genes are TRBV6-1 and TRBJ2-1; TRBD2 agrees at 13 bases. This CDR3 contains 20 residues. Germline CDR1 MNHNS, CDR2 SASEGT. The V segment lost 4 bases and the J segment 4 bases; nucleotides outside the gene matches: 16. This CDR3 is CASSGTPLAGGLRSYNEQFF. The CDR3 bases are TGTGCCAGCAGTGGTACTCCACTAGCGGGGGGGCTGAGATCGTACAATGAGCAGTTCTTC.

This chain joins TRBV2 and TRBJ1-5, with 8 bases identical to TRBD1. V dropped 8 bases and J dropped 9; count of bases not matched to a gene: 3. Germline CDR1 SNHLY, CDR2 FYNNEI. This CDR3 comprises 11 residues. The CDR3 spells CASARGRPQHF. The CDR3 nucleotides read TGTGCCAGCGCCAGGGGGCGGCCCCAGCATTTT.

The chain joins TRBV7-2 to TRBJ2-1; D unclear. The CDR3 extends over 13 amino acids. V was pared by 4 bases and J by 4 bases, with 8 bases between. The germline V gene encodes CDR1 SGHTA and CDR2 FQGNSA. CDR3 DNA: TGTGCCAGCAGCTACGCAGTTTACAATGAGCAGTTCTTC. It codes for CASSYAVYNEQFF.

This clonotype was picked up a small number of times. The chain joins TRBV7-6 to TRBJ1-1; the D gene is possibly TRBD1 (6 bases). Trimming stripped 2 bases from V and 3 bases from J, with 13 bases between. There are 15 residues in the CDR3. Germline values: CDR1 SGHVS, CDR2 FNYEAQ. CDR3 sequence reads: CASSLSGGLDTEAFF. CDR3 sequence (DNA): TGTGCCAGCAGCTTAAGCGGGGGGCTGGACACTGAAGCTTTCTTT.

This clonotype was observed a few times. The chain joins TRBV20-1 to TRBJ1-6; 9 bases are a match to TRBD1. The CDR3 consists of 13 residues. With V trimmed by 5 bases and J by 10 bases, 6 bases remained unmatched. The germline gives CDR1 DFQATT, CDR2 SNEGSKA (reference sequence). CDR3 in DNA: TGCAGTGCTCTCGACAGGGGGAGCTCACCCCTCCACTTT. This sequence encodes CSALDRGSSPLHF.

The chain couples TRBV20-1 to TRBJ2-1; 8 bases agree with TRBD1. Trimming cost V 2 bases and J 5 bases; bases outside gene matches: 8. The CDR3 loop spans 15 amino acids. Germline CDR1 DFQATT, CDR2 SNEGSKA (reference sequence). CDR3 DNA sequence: TGCAGTGCTAGAAGTGGGCAGGGGGCTAACAATGAGCAGTTCTTC. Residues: CSARSGQGANNEQFF.

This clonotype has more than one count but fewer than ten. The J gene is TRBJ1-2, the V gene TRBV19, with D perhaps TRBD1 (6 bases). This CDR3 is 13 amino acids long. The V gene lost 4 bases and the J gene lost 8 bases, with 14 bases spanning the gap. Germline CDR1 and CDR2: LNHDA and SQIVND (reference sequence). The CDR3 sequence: CASSTLNREGYTF. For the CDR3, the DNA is TGTGCCAGTAGTACCCTTAACAGGGAAGGCTACACCTTC.

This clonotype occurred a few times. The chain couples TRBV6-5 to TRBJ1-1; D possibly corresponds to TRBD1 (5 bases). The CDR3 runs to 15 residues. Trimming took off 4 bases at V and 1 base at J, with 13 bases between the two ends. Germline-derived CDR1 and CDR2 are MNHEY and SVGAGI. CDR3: CASSSPGRGNTEAFF. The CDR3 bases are TGTGCCAGCAGTTCTCCGGGACGGGGGAACACTGAAGCTTTCTTT.

The CDR3 coding sequence is TGTGCCAGCAGTTACCCGGGACAGAACCCAACTAATGAAAAACTGTTTTTT. Its protein is CASSYPGQNPTNEKLFF. V is TRBV6-5 and J is TRBJ1-4; the match to TRBD1 covers 7 bases. Germline trimming cut 2 bases from V and 0 bases from J; bases unmatched to any gene: 6. CDR3 size: 17 residues. The V gene's germline CDR1 is MNHEY and CDR2 SVGAGI.

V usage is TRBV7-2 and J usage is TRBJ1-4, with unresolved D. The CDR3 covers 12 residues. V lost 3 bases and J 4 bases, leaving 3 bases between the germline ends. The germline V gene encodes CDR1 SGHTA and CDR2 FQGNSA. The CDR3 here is CASSFLNEKLFF. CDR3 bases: TGTGCCAGCAGCTTCCTTAATGAAAAACTGTTTTTT.

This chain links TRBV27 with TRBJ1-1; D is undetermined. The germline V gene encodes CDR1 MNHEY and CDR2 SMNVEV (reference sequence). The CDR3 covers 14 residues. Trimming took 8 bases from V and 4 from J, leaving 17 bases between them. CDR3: CASAFGPRRTEAFF. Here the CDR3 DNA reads TGTGCCAGCGCCTTTGGGCCCCGTCGCACTGAAGCTTTCTTT.

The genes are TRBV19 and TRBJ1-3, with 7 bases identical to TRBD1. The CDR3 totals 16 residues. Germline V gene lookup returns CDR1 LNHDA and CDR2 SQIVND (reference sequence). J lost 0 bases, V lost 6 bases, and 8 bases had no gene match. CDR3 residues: CASRFRQGNSGNTIYF. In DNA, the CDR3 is TGTGCCAGTAGATTCCGACAGGGCAACTCTGGAAACACCATATATTTT.

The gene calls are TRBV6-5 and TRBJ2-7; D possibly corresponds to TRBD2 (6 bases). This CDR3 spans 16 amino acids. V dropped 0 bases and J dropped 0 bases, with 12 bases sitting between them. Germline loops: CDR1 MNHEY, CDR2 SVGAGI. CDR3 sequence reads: CASSYSRMGGSYEQYF. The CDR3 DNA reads TGTGCCAGCAGTTACTCTAGGATGGGGGGCTCCTACGAGCAGTACTTC.

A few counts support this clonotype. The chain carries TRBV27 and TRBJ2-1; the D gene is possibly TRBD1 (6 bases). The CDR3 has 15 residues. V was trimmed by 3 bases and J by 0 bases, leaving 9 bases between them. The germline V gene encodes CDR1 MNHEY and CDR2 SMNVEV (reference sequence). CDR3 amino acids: CASSLTGDSYNEQFF. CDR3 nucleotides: TGTGCCAGCAGTTTGACAGGAGACTCCTACAATGAGCAGTTCTTC.

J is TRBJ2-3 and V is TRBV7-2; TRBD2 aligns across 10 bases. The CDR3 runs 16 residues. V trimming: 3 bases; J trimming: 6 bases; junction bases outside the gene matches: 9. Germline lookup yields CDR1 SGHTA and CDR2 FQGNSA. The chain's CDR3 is CASSFTSGAPFDTQYF. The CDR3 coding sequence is TGTGCCAGCAGCTTTACTAGCGGGGCCCCATTTGATACGCAGTATTTT. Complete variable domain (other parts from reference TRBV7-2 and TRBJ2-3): GAGVSQSPSNKVTEKGKDVELRCDPISGHTALYWYRQSLGQGLEFLIYFQGNSAPDKSGLPSDRFSAERTGGSVSTLTIQRTQQEDSAVYLCASSFTSGAPFDTQYFGPGTRLTVL.

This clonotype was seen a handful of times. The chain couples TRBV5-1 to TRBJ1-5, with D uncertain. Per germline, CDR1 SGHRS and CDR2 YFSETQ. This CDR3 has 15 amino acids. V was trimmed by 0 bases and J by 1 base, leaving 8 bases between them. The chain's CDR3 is CASSLAGVSNQPQHF. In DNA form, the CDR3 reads TGCGCCAGCAGCTTGGCCGGGGTGAGCAATCAGCCCCAGCATTTT. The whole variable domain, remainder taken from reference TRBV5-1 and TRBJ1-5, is KAGVTQTPRYLIKTRGQQVTLSCSPISGHRSVSWYQQTPGQGLQFLFEYFSETQRNKGNFPGRFSGRQFSNSRSEMNVSTLELGDSALYLCASSLAGVSNQPQHFGDGTRLSIL.